Listed below are T cell receptor beta chains from one sample, sequenced in a study of cytomegalovirus exposure and HLA in healthy donors. This table comes from immunoSEQ multiplex PCR, and its TCRdb copy is limited to in-frame clones, with some not included. The profile shows 150,000 to 200,000 clones, about four fifths of them singletons. Source material: PBMCs. The receptors here all came from a woman aged 25 to 45 in good health and CMV-seropositive. Both conserved end residues are part of each CDR3. D genes are given only for firm matches. The listing skips clone size in some rows; elsewhere it reads once, few, many or a size class.

D gene	clone size	V gene	J gene	CDR3 DNA	CDR3 protein
TRBD2	-	TRBV2	TRBJ2-5	TGTGCCAGCAGACTAGCGGGAGTCGAGACCCAGTACTTC	CASRLAGVETQYF
TRBD2	-	TRBV15	TRBJ2-7	TGTGCCACCAGCAGAGAGAAGGGGACTATCTACGAGCAGTACTTC	CATSREKGTIYEQYF
-	once	TRBV18	TRBJ1-6	TGTGCCAGCTCACCGAGGGCAGGGGAAGAGACACCCCTCCACTTT	CASSPRAGEETPLHF
-	-	TRBV29-1	TRBJ1-1	TGCAGCGCCGTGCCGCGGGGGGCCGTTATGAACACTGAAGCTTTCTTT	CSAVPRGAVMNTEAFF
-	-	TRBV11-2	TRBJ1-3	TGTGCCAGCAGAACCAGATTATACGGGGACACCATATATTTT	CASRTRLYGDTIYF
TRBD1	-	TRBV12-5	TRBJ1-2	TGTGCTAGTGGCTTTACAGGGGGCGCGCCTGGCTACACCTTC	CASGFTGGAPGYTF
-	-	TRBV15	TRBJ1-2	TGTGCCACCAGCAGAGATCCCCCAGACTATGGCTACACCTTC	CATSRDPPDYGYTF
-	-	TRBV2	TRBJ1-2	TGTGCCAGCACCCCCAGGGAGGACTATGGCTACACCTTC	CASTPREDYGYTF
-	few	TRBV28	TRBJ1-1	TGTGCCAGCAGTTTGAGCCCCTCGGCTGAAGCTTTCTTT	CASSLSPSAEAFF
-	-	TRBV6-5	TRBJ1-2	TGTGCCAGCAGTCAACCTGGGTGGGCTCTCGGCTACACCTTC	CASSQPGWALGYTF
-	-	TRBV7-2	TRBJ1-4	TGTGCCAGCAGCAGCGACAGGATAAATGAAAAACTGTTTTTT	CASSSDRINEKLFF
-	-	TRBV2	TRBJ1-1	TGTGCCAGCAGTGAAGCGGTCAGGGTTGAAGCTTTCTTT	CASSEAVRVEAFF
-	-	TRBV9	TRBJ2-7	TGTGCCAGCAGCGTCACTAGCGGGACAGGGTACGAGCAGTACTTC	CASSVTSGTGYEQYF
-	-	TRBV27	TRBJ2-7	TGTGCCAACCAGGACTACGAGCAGTACTTC	CANQDYEQYF
-	-	TRBV11-2	TRBJ2-1	TGTGCCAGCAGCTTAGATCTTAGCGGAAAGGGCAATGAGCAGTTCTTC	CASSLDLSGKGNEQFF
-	-	TRBV5-4	TRBJ1-5	TGTGCCAGCAGCTTGGCAGGGGCCCATCAGCCCCAGCATTTT	CASSLAGAHQPQHF